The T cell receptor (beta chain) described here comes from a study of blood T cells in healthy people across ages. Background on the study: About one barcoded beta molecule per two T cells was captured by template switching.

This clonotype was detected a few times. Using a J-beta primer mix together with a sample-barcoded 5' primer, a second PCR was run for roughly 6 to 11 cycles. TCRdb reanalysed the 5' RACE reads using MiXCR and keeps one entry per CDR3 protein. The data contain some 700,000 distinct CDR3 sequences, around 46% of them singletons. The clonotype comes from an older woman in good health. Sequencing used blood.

CDR3 in DNA: TGCGCCAGCAGCCAAGGACCAGAAGACCCGTACGAGCAGTACTTC. Translating it yields CASSQGPEDPYEQYF. The rearrangement uses TRBV4-1 and TRBJ2-7, with D uncertain. Trimming stripped 1 base from V and 4 bases from J, with 14 bases between. Germline CDR1 MGHRA, CDR2 YSYEKL. The CDR3 is 15 amino acids.